This section outlines one TCR beta chain sequence together with its context. The entry originates in a study of cytomegalovirus exposure and HLA in healthy donors. Primers: 60 Vbeta forward and 13 Jbeta reverse. TCRdb's copy holds only in-frame clones and misses some; the assay was immunoSEQ multiplex PCR. In the table there are roughly 180,000 clones, 77% of which are singletons. The receptor was isolated from a young man in good health and CMV-seronegative. The specimen sequenced was PBMCs.

The DNA of the CDR3 is TGTGCCAGCAGCTTTAGCGTGGGTGAGCAGTTCTTC. Translating it yields CASSFSVGEQFF. The V call is TRBV5-4, the J call TRBJ2-1; D possibly corresponds to TRBD2 (5 bases). V lost 2 bases and J lost 9, with 9 bases in between. Germline values: CDR1 SGHNT, CDR2 YYREEE (reference sequence). CDR3 size: 12 residues.